This TCR beta chain was sequenced during a study of cytomegalovirus exposure and HLA in healthy donors. Study-wide results and limits: Altogether, 160 or so TCR beta chains were recorded as cytomegalovirus-associated.

Use of 60 Vbeta and 13 Jbeta primers characterized the PCR. The protocol was immunoSEQ multiplex PCR, while the TCRdb copy is restricted to in-frame clones and leaves out a portion. The repertoire holds some 96,000 clones, with roughly three fifths as singletons. Remarks on this clone: Its antigen is as yet unknown.

This receptor was taken from a man aged 55-75 years in good health and CMV-seronegative. The specimen sequenced was PBMCs.

The CDR3 sequence: CASSLGTGATYGYTF. CDR3 DNA: TGCGCCAGCAGCTTGGGGACAGGGGCCACCTATGGCTACACCTTC. V usage is TRBV5-1 and J usage is TRBJ1-2; TRBD1 agrees at 9 bases. V lost 0 bases, J lost 4 bases, and 4 bases stayed unmatched. Germline CDR1 reads SGHRS; CDR2 reads YFSETQ. The CDR3 runs 15 residues.